The 18 T cell receptor beta chains presented below share a single source sample, sequenced in a study of long-term antiretroviral therapy in people with HIV. The run of the v3.0 immunoSEQ assay was at survey level. The method was immunoSEQ multiplex PCR; TCRdb's version includes in-frame clones alone and lacks a portion of them. The table has 15,000 to 20,000 clones, approximately 80% seen once. Sequencing was performed on unsorted PBMCs, taken 0.6 years after starting antiretroviral therapy. The receptors were sampled from a young woman with HIV.

This clone was seen once. The chain couples TRBV18 to TRBJ1-3, with a tentative D call TRBD1 (5 bases). CDR1 is KGHSH and CDR2 is LQKENI in the germline V gene. This CDR3 region has 17 residues. Trimming shortened V by 4 bases and J by 2 bases, and 18 bases separated the two germline ends. The CDR3 is CASSRISGIQTGNTIYF. The CDR3 DNA is TGTGCCAGCTCACGGATATCAGGGATCCAGACTGGAAACACCATATATTTT.

The chain links TRBV2 to TRBJ1-6, with D possibly being TRBD1 (6 bases). V lost 0 bases and J lost 8, with 17 bases in between. Germline V gene sequence: CDR1 SNHLY, CDR2 FYNNEI. This CDR3 comprises 17 residues. CDR3 coding DNA: TGTGCCAGCAGTGAAGCGCTTGGGGGGGCCTTTGATTCACCCCTCCACTTT. Encoded protein: CASSEALGGAFDSPLHF. Combining the CDR3 with reference TRBV2 and TRBJ1-6 gives the whole variable domain EPEVTQTPSHQVTQMGQEVILRCVPISNHLYFYWYRQILGQKVEFLVSFYNNEISEKSEIFDDQFSVERPDGSNFTLKIRSTKLEDSAMYFCASSEALGGAFDSPLHFGNGTRLTVT.

The gene calls are TRBV7-9 and TRBJ2-5; 7 positions agree with TRBD2. CDR1 is SEHNR, CDR2 FQNEAQ, per germline (reference sequence). V gave up 11 bases and J gave up 0 bases; unmatched junction bases: 6. The CDR3 is 13 amino acids. CDR3 in amino acids: CAGERGDQETQYF. The DNA for the CDR3 is TGTGCCGGCGAGCGGGGTGACCAAGAGACCCAGTACTTC. Supplemented by reference TRBV7-9 and TRBJ2-5, the full variable domain reads DTGVSQNPRHKITKRGQNVTFRCDPISEHNRLYWYRQTLGQGPEFLTYFQNEAQLEKSRLLSDRFSAERPKGSFSTLEIQRTEQGDSAMYLCAGERGDQETQYFGPGTRLLVL.

The chain couples TRBV9 to TRBJ2-6, with D uncertain. Germline V CDR1 and CDR2: SGDLS, YYNGEE. Trimming shortened V by 3 bases and J by 0 bases, and 1 base separated the two germline ends. The CDR3 has 13 amino acids. Written as DNA, the CDR3 is TGTGCCAGCAGCGGCTCTGGGGCCAACGTCCTGACTTTC. Protein product: CASSGSGANVLTF. Full variable domain (missing parts from reference TRBV9 and TRBJ2-6): DSGVTQTPKHLITATGQRVTLRCSPRSGDLSVYWYQQSLDQGLQFLIQYYNGEERAKGNILERFSAQQFPDLHSELNLSSLELGDSALYFCASSGSGANVLTFGAGSRLTVL.

This clone was detected only once. This chain links TRBV28 with TRBJ1-3; D is possibly TRBD1 (5 bases). Germline V gene sequence: CDR1 MDHEN, CDR2 SYDVKM. The CDR3 spans 13 residues. V was clipped by 3 bases and J by 7 bases, with 10 bases between them. CDR3 nucleotides: TGTGCCAGCAGTTTGGGGGTGTTGAACACCATATATTTT. This sequence encodes CASSLGVLNTIYF. The full variable domain, rest sourced from reference TRBV28 and TRBJ1-3, is DVKVTQSSRYLVKRTGEKVFLECVQDMDHENMFWYRQDPGLGLRLIYFSYDVKMKEKGDIPEGYSVSREKKERFSLILESASTNQTSMYLCASSLGVLNTIYFGEGSWLTVV.

This chain connects TRBV6-1 to TRBJ2-3, with 10 bases fitting TRBD2. The ends lost 2 bases at V and 5 bases at J; junction bases unmatched: 7. Germline V gives CDR1 MNHNS, CDR2 SASEGT. The CDR3 has 16 residues. The CDR3 DNA is TGTGCCAGCAGTGAACGGCTAGCGGGGGCCGGAGATACGCAGTATTTT. This gives the protein CASSERLAGAGDTQYF.

The chain uses TRBV19 and TRBJ2-7; D is unclear. This CDR3 spans 14 amino acids. V lost 7 bases, J lost 0 bases, and 13 bases lay in between. Germline loops: CDR1 LNHDA, CDR2 SQIVND (reference sequence). CDR3 protein: CASKPGILSYEQYF. CDR3 nucleotides: TGTGCCAGTAAACCTGGAATCCTCTCCTACGAGCAGTACTTC.

V is TRBV9 and J is TRBJ1-2; maybe TRBD1 (5 bases). CDR3 size: 16 residues. Deletions cut 2 bases from V and 0 bases from J, with 14 bases between. The germline V gene encodes CDR1 SGDLS and CDR2 YYNGEE. CDR3 nucleotide sequence: TGTGCCAGCAGCGTCCCTCGGGAGGGGACTAACTATGGCTACACCTTC. This gives the protein CASSVPREGTNYGYTF. The entire variable domain, with the rest obtained from reference TRBV9 and TRBJ1-2, is as follows: DSGVTQTPKHLITATGQRVTLRCSPRSGDLSVYWYQQSLDQGLQFLIQYYNGEERAKGNILERFSAQQFPDLHSELNLSSLELGDSALYFCASSVPREGTNYGYTFGSGTRLTVV.

The genes are TRBV15 and TRBJ2-5; 12 bases line up with TRBD2. CDR1 and CDR2 (germline): LNHNV, YYDKDF (reference sequence). This CDR3 comprises 16 residues. V lost 3 bases and J lost 5; bases outside the gene matches: 7. CDR3 region: CATSRGGTSGWETQYF. The CDR3 nucleotides read TGTGCCACCAGCAGGGGAGGGACTAGCGGGTGGGAGACCCAGTACTTC.

V is TRBV13 and J is TRBJ2-7; D may be TRBD1 (6 bases). This CDR3 contains 15 residues. V lost 2 bases and J 1 base, leaving 12 bases between the germline ends. Germline V lookup: CDR1 PRHDT, CDR2 FYEKMQ (reference sequence). The CDR3 coding sequence is TGTGCCAGCAGCTTACGGCAGGGGCAATCCTACGAGCAGTACTTC. This encodes CASSLRQGQSYEQYF.

The chain has TRBV11-2 and TRBJ1-4; no definite D call. This CDR3 is 13 amino acids long. Germline V gene data show CDR1 as SGHAT and CDR2 as FQNNGV. Trimming took off 3 bases at V and 11 bases at J, with 13 bases between the two ends. CDR3 residues: CASSLVQVEKLFF. The DNA of the CDR3 is TGTGCCAGCAGCTTGGTTCAGGTTGAGAAACTGTTTTTT.

The chain joins TRBV10-3 to TRBJ1-1; D is undetermined. The CDR3 is 13 amino acids. Germline CDR1 is ENHRY and CDR2 is SYGVKD. The V end was cut by 5 bases, the J end by 6 bases, with 13 bases between. The CDR3 DNA follows: TGTGCCATCAGTACCGATTTGGATTCTGAAGCTTTCTTT. Translating gives CAISTDLDSEAFF.

This sequence joins TRBV9 and TRBJ1-5; D perhaps matches TRBD1 (6 bases). This CDR3 has 15 residues. The germline CDR1 and CDR2 sequences are SGDLS and YYNGEE. The V end lost 0 bases, the J end lost 5 bases, and 12 bases lay between the germline ends. CDR3 in amino acids: CASSVGGARDQPQHF. CDR3 in DNA: TGTGCCAGCAGCGTAGGGGGGGCGCGGGATCAGCCCCAGCATTTT. Full variable domain (missing parts from reference TRBV9 and TRBJ1-5): DSGVTQTPKHLITATGQRVTLRCSPRSGDLSVYWYQQSLDQGLQFLIQYYNGEERAKGNILERFSAQQFPDLHSELNLSSLELGDSALYFCASSVGGARDQPQHFGDGTRLSIL.

The chain has TRBV28 and TRBJ2-7, with D maybe TRBD1 (6 bases). The V end lost 5 bases, the J end lost 6 bases, and 14 bases lay between the germline ends. CDR1 and CDR2 (germline): MDHEN, SYDVKM. The CDR3 runs 13 residues. The CDR3 here is CASSGTGWGEQYF. The DNA of the CDR3 is TGTGCCAGCAGTGGAACAGGGTGGGGCGAGCAGTACTTC.

The V gene is TRBV7-9, the J gene TRBJ1-1; perhaps TRBD1 as D (6 bases). The V end was cut by 4 bases, the J end by 3 bases, with 15 bases between. The CDR3 has 15 residues. Germline values: CDR1 SEHNR, CDR2 FQNEAQ (reference sequence). CDR3 sequence (DNA): TGTGCCAGCAGCTCCACAGGGCCGGGGTACACTGAAGCTTTCTTT. This sequence encodes CASSSTGPGYTEAFF.

The chain combines TRBV4-1 with TRBJ1-1; 7 bases match TRBD1. Germline V gene sequence: CDR1 MGHRA, CDR2 YSYEKL. The CDR3 length is 15 residues. The V gene end was trimmed by 3 bases and the J gene end by 0 bases; junction bases not matched to a gene: 4. The CDR3 loop reads CASSHAGQMNTEAFF. The DNA of the CDR3 is TGCGCCAGCAGCCACGCGGGACAGATGAACACTGAAGCTTTCTTT.

The rearrangement uses TRBV29-1 and TRBJ1-2, with D possibly TRBD1 on 5 matching bases. The CDR3 is made up of 13 amino acids. V was shortened by 7 bases and J by 6 bases, with 18 bases between the two germline ends. Per the germline V gene, CDR1 is SQVTM and CDR2 is ANQGSEA. Written as DNA, the CDR3 is TGCAGCGCCGAGGGGCAGGGCGGGGATGGCTACACCTTC. It specifies CSAEGQGGDGYTF.

The chain joins TRBV7-2 to TRBJ2-3, with D unclear. The CDR3 has 13 residues. Trimming removed 8 bases from V and 6 bases from J, with 15 bases in between. In germline, CDR1 is SGHTA, CDR2 FQGNSA. CDR3 in DNA: TGTGCCAGCCGTGACTCCGGCTGGGATACGCAGTATTTT. Its translation is CASRDSGWDTQYF.